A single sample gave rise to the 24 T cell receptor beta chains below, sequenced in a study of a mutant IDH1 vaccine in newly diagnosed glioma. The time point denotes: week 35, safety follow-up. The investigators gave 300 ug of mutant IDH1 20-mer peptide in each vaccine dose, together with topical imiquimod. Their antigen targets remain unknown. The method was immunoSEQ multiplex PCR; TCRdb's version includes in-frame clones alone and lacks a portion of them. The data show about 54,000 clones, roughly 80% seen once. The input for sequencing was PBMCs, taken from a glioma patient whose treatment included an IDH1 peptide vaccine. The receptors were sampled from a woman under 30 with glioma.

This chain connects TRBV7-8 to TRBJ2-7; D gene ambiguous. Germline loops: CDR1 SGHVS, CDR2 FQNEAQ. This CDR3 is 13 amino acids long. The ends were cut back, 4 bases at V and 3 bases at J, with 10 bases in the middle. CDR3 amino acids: CASSSRPGYEQYF. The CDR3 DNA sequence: TGTGCCAGCAGCTCGAGACCGGGCTACGAGCAGTACTTC.

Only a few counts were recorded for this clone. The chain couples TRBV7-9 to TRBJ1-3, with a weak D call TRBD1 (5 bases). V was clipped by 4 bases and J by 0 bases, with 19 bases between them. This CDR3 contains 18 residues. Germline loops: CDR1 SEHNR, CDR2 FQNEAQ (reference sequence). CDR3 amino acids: CASSSQTVTQSSGNTIYF. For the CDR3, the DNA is TGTGCCAGCAGCTCCCAGACAGTAACACAGAGCTCTGGAAACACCATATATTTT. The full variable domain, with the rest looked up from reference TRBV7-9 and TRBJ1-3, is DTGVSQNPRHKITKRGQNVTFRCDPISEHNRLYWYRQTLGQGPEFLTYFQNEAQLEKSRLLSDRFSAERPKGSFSTLEIQRTEQGDSAMYLCASSSQTVTQSSGNTIYFGEGSWLTVV.

Here the CDR3 reads CASSLGGLNNEQFF. In DNA, the CDR3 is TGTGCCAGCAGCTTAGGTGGTCTAAACAATGAGCAGTTCTTC. V and J are TRBV13 and TRBJ2-1, with D unclear. Germline V gene sequence: CDR1 PRHDT, CDR2 FYEKMQ (reference sequence). The CDR3 has 14 residues. Trimming shortened V by 0 bases and J by 5 bases, and 8 bases separated the two germline ends.

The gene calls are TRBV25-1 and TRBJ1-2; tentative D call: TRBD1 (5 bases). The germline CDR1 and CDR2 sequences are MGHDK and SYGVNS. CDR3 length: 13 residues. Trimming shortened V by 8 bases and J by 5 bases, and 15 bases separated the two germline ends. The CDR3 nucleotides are TGTGCCAGCGGAAAAGGAGGGACGTATGGCTACACCTTC. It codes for CASGKGGTYGYTF.

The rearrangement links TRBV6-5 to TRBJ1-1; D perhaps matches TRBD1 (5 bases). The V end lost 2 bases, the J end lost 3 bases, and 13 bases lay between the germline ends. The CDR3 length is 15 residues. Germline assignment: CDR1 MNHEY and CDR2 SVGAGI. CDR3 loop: CASSYGARTHTEAFF. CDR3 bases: TGTGCCAGCAGTTACGGGGCCAGGACACACACTGAAGCTTTCTTT.

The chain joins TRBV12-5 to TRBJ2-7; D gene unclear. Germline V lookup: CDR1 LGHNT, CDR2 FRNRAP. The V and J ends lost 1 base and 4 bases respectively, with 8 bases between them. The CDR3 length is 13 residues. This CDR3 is CASGLDHEYEQYF. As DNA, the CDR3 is TGTGCTAGTGGTTTGGACCACGAGTACGAGCAGTACTTC.

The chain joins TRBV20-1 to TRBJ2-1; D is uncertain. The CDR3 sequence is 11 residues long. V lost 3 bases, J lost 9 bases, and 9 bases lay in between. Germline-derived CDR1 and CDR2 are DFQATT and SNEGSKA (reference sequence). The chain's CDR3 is CSASLPPEQFF. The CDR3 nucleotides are TGCAGTGCTAGCTTGCCGCCTGAGCAGTTCTTC.

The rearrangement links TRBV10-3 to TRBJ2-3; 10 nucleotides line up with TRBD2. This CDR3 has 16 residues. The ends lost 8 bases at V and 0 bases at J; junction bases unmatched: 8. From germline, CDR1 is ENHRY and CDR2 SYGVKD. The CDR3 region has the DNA TGTGCCATCGGACTAGCGGATACCTTTAGCACAGATACGCAGTATTTT. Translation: CAIGLADTFSTDTQYF.

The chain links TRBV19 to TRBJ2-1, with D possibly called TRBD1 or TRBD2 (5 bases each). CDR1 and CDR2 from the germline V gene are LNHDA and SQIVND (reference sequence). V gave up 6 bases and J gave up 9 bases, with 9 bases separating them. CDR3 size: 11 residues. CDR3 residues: CASRTGAEQFF. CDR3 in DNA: TGTGCCAGTAGAACCGGGGCTGAGCAGTTCTTC.

CDR3 amino acids: CASSRPTSGVVNIQYF. CDR3 coding DNA: TGTGCCAGCAGCCGCCCGACTAGCGGGGTCGTAAACATTCAGTACTTC. This chain connects TRBV4-2 to TRBJ2-4, with 11 bases matching TRBD2. The length of the CDR3 is 16 residues. CDR1 is LGHNA, CDR2 YNFKEQ, per germline. V gave up 4 bases and J gave up 6 bases; unmatched junction bases: 8.

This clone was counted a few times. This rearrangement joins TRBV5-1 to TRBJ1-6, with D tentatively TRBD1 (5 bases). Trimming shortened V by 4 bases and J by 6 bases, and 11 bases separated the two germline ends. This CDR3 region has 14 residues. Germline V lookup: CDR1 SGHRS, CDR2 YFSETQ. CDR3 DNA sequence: TGCGCCAGCAGCCTGGGACTGACTAATTCACCCCTCCACTTT. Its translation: CASSLGLTNSPLHF.

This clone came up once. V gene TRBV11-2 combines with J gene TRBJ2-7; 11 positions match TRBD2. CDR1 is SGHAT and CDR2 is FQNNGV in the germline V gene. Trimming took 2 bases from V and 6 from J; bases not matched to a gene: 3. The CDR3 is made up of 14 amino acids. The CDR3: CASSLIAGGAEQYF. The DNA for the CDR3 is TGTGCCAGCAGCTTAATAGCGGGGGGGGCCGAGCAGTACTTC. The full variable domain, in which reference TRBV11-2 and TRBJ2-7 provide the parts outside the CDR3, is EAGVAQSPRYKIIEKRQSVAFWCNPISGHATLYWYQQILGQGPKLLIQFQNNGVVDDSQLPKDRFSAERLKGVDSTLKIQPAKLEDSAVYLCASSLIAGGAEQYFGPGTRLTVT.

CDR3 sequence reads: CASSKLTGGSGGANVLTF. Here the CDR3 DNA reads TGTGCCAGTAGTAAACTGACAGGGGGCAGTGGTGGGGCCAACGTCCTGACTTTC. The chain links TRBV19 to TRBJ2-6; TRBD1 agrees at 10 bases. Per germline, CDR1 LNHDA and CDR2 SQIVND (reference sequence). This CDR3 is built from 18 residues. Trimming at V came to 4 bases and at J to 3 bases, leaving 9 bases not matched to a gene.

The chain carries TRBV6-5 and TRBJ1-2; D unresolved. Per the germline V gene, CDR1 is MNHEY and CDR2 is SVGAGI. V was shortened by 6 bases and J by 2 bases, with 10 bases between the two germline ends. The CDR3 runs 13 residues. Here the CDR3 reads CASRDRGNYGYTF. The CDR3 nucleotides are TGTGCCAGCAGGGACCGAGGGAACTATGGCTACACCTTC.

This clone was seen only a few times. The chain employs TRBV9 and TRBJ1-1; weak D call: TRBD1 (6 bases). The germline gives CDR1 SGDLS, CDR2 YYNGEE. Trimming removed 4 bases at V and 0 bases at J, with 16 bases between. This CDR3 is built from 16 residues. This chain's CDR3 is CASSPSDSAMNTEAFF. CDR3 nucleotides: TGTGCCAGCAGCCCTTCGGACAGTGCCATGAACACTGAAGCTTTCTTT.

CDR3 protein: CASSDSPSRSGSSYNEQFF. CDR3 nucleotides: TGTGCCAGCAGTGACTCCCCCTCCCGGAGCGGGAGCTCCTACAATGAGCAGTTCTTC. The J gene is TRBJ2-1, the V gene TRBV6-4; 8 bases agree with TRBD2. The CDR3 loop spans 19 amino acids. The germline V gene has CDR1 MRHNA and CDR2 SNTAGT. Trimming at V came to 0 bases and at J to 0 bases, leaving 10 bases not matched to a gene.

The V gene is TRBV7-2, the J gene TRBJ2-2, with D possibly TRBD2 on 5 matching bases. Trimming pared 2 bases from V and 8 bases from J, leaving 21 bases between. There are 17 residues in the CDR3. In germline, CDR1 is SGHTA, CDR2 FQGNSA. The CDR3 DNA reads TGTGCCAGCAGCTTAATACCTAAGCGGACCGATTCTGGGGAGCTGTTTTTT. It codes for CASSLIPKRTDSGELFF.

The CDR3 DNA reads as TGTGCCTGGTCCCTGAAGGAGGGCGGCCGGGAGTTCTTC. It translates to CAWSLKEGGREFF. The chain recombines TRBV30 with TRBJ2-1, with TRBD2 as a possible D gene (6 bases). The CDR3 has 13 amino acids. Germline V gene lookup returns CDR1 GTSNPN and CDR2 SVGIG (reference sequence). V dropped 5 bases and J dropped 14 bases, with 22 bases sitting between them.

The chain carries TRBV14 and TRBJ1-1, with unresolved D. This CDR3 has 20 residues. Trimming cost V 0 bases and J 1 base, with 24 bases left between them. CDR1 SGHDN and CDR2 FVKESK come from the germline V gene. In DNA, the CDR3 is TGTGCCAGCAGCCAAGAATCTTTAGGAAGCTCAACCTGGGGGAACACTGAAGCTTTCTTT. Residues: CASSQESLGSSTWGNTEAFF. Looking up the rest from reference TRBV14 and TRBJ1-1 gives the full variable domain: EAGVTQFPSHSVIEKGQTVTLRCDPISGHDNLYWYRRVMGKEIKFLLHFVKESKQDESGMPNNRFLAERTGGTYSTLKVQPAELEDSGVYFCASSQESLGSSTWGNTEAFFGQGTRLTVV.

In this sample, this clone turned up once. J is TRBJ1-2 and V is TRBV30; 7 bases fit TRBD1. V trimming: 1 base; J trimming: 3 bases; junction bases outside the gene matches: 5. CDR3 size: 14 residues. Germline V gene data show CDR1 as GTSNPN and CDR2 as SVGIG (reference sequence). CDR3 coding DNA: TGTGCCTGGAGTGCAAGGGACAGAGACTATGGCTACACCTTC. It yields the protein CAWSARDRDYGYTF. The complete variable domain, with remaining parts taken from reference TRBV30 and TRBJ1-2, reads SQTIHQWPATLVQPVGSPLSLECTVEGTSNPNLYWYRQAAGRGLQLLFYSVGIGQISSEVPQNLSASRPQDRQFILSSKKLLLSDSGFYLCAWSARDRDYGYTFGSGTRLTVV.

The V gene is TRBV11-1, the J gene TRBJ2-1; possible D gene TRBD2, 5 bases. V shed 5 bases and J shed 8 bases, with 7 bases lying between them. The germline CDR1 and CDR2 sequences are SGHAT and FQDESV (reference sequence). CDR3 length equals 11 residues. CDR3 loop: CASSGGHEQFF. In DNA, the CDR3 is TGTGCCAGCAGCGGAGGCCATGAGCAGTTCTTC.

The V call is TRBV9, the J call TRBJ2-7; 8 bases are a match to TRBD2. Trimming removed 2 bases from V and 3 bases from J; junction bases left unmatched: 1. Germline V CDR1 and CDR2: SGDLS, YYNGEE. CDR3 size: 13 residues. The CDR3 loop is CASSVGLGYEQYF. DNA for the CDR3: TGTGCCAGCAGCGTGGGACTAGGCTACGAGCAGTACTTC.

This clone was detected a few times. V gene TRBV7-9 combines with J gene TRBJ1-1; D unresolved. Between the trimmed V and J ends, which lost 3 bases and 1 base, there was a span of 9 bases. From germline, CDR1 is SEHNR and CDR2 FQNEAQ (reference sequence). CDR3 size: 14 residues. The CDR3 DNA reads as TGTGCCAGCAGCTTGGGTAAAACGAACACTGAAGCTTTCTTT. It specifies CASSLGKTNTEAFF.

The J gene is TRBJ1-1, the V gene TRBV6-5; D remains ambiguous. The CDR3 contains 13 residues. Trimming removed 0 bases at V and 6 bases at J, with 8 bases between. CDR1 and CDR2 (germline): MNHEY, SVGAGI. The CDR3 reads CASSYSTRSEAFF. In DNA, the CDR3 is TGTGCCAGCAGTTACTCAACGCGGTCTGAAGCTTTCTTT.